This T cell receptor (beta chain) was profiled in a study of regulatory T cells in long-lasting Graves disease. Overall study results and limits: No thyroid tissue was studied; the work used peripheral blood only.

From germline, CDR1 is ENHRY and CDR2 SYGVKD. V lost 2 bases to trimming and J lost 4 bases; unmatched junction nucleotides: 13. The CDR3 spans 18 residues. Sample time point: newly diagnosed GD, antithyroid drugs for less than 3 months. PBMCs were the source of the RNA used for TCR sequencing. Details on this clonotype: The antigen is unknown.

For TCR beta, libraries came from iRepertoire HTBI primers and Arm-PCR of CDR3 regions. One entry per CDR3 protein, called by TCRdb with MiXCR from the multiplex PCR reads. The sample yields about 440,000 distinct CDR3 sequences, under 15% seen once. These same data were also listed under a study on T cells in Graves' hyperthyroidism and ophthalmopathy.

Material: peripheral blood mononuclear cells (PBMCs), obtained at new diagnosis, from a patient treated with antithyroid drugs. The receptor comes from a woman in her twenties or thirties with Graves disease. The chain recombines TRBV10-3 with TRBJ2-1; TRBD1 matches at 8 bases. The CDR3 nucleotides read TGTGCCATCAGTGAGCCAAAAAACGGACAGGGTCGGTACAATGAGCAGTTCTTC. Its translation is CAISEPKNGQGRYNEQFF.